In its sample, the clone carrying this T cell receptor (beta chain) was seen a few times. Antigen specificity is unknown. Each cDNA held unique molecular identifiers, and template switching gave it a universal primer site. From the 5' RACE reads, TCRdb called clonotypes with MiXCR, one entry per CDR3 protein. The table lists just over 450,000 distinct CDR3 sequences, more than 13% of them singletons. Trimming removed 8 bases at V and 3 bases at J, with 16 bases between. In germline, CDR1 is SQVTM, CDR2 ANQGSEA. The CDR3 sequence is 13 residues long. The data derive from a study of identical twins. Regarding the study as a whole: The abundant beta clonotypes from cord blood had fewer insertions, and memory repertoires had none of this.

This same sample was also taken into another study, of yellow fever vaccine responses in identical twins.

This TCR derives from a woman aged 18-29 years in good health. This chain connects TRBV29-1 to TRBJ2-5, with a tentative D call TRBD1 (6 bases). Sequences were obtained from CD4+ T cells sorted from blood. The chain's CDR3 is CSSTHRAKETQYF. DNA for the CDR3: TGCAGCTCTACACACAGGGCTAAAGAGACCCAGTACTTC.